A selection of T cell receptor beta chains follows, all from one sample in a study of cytomegalovirus exposure and HLA in healthy donors. Assay used: immunoSEQ multiplex PCR; TCRdb lists only in-frame clones, some missing. The sample consists of about 190,000 clones, roughly four fifths of them appearing once. Sequencing input: PBMCs. These receptors all come from a woman in her twenties or thirties in good health and CMV-seropositive. Both conserved end residues are part of each CDR3. D genes are given only for firm matches. Clone size appears in some rows only: once, few, many, or a class for an expanded clone.

once TRBJ2-1 NA TRBV5-6 CASSLGEAGRTYNEQFF TGTGCCAGCAGCTTGGGTGAGGCAGGGCGGACCTACAATGAGCAGTTCTTC
NA TRBJ2-7 TRBD2 TRBV6-1 CASRGSGTYEQYF TGTGCCAGCAGGGGTAGCGGGACCTACGAGCAGTACTTC
NA TRBJ2-7 TRBD2 TRBV10-3 CAIRTSGRGYEQYF TGTGCCATCAGGACTAGCGGGAGGGGCTACGAGCAGTACTTC
few TRBJ2-1 TRBD2 TRBV4-1 CASSPLTSGYEQFF TGCGCCAGCAGCCCCCTGACTAGCGGGTACGAGCAGTTCTTC
NA TRBJ1-2 TRBD1 TRBV25-1 CASSEPGQGNYGYTF TGTGCCAGCAGTGAACCGGGACAGGGTAACTATGGCTACACCTTC
NA TRBJ2-5 TRBD2 TRBV14 CASSQMTDVSGTRETQYF TGTGCCAGCAGCCAAATGACCGATGTCAGCGGGACGAGAGAGACCCAGTACTTC
NA TRBJ2-7 TRBD2 TRBV28 CASSLRLAGNLEQYF TGTGCCAGCAGTTTACGGCTAGCGGGGAACCTGGAGCAGTACTTC
once TRBJ2-3 NA TRBV5-1 CASSLRRGAQDTQYF TGCGCCAGCAGCTTGCGTAGGGGCGCGCAAGATACGCAGTATTTT
NA TRBJ1-1 NA TRBV7-2 CASSFGGNTEAFF TGTGCCAGCAGCTTCGGGGGAAACACTGAAGCTTTCTTT
once TRBJ2-1 TRBD1 TRBV7-2 CVSSPDRVNEQFF TGTGTCAGCAGCCCAGACAGGGTCAATGAGCAGTTCTTC